Below are 30 T cell receptor beta chains sequenced from a single sample in a study of early T cells in non-severe SARS-CoV-2 infection. TCRdb re-analysed the 5' RACE reads in MiXCR, keeping a single row per CDR3 protein. The sample yields 66,000 or so distinct CDR3 sequences, less than 15% seen once. Material: whole blood. The receptors derive from an adult who was a healthcare worker with PCR-confirmed SARS-CoV-2 infection or an uninfected control (not recorded which).

This clonotype has a count of ten or more. The chain joins TRBV4-1 to TRBJ2-5; D possibly uses TRBD1 or TRBD2 (6 bases each). This CDR3 has 15 amino acids. V shed 0 bases and J shed 5 bases, with 13 bases lying between them. Germline-derived CDR1 and CDR2 are MGHRA and YSYEKL. CDR3 loop: CASSQDPGAWETQYF. In nucleotides, the CDR3 is TGCGCCAGCAGCCAAGATCCGGGGGCTTGGGAGACCCAGTACTTC.

This clonotype was seen a few times. The chain couples TRBV4-1 to TRBJ2-7; TRBD1 matches 8 bases. The CDR3 loop spans 16 amino acids. V was pared by 3 bases and J by 1 base, with 8 bases of the junction left unmatched. Germline-derived CDR1 and CDR2 are MGHRA and YSYEKL. CDR3 amino acids: CASSQTRTGLSYEQYF. CDR3 nucleotide sequence: TGCGCCAGCAGCCAGACGAGGACAGGGTTGTCCTACGAGCAGTACTTC.

This clonotype was picked up a small number of times. V usage is TRBV20-1 and J usage is TRBJ2-1; the D gene is possibly TRBD2 (6 bases). V was shortened by 6 bases and J by 0 bases, with 21 bases between the two germline ends. Germline CDR1 reads DFQATT; CDR2 reads SNEGSKA (reference sequence). This CDR3 spans 17 amino acids. The CDR3 nucleotides are TGCAGTGCAAAGGGGTCCCGGGAGCCTAGCTCCTACAATGAGCAGTTCTTC. It encodes CSAKGSREPSSYNEQFF.

This clonotype was recorded many times. This chain connects TRBV12-5 to TRBJ2-7; 9 bases map to TRBD1. The V gene end was trimmed by 5 bases and the J gene end by 3 bases; junction bases not matched to a gene: 5. The length of the CDR3 is 14 residues. CDR1 is LGHNT and CDR2 is FRNRAP in the germline V gene. The CDR3 is CASGQGQGYYEQYF. DNA for the CDR3: TGTGCTAGTGGTCAGGGACAGGGATACTACGAGCAGTACTTC.

The chain's CDR3 is CASSFPYNSPLHF. The DNA of the CDR3 is TGTGCCAGCAGCTTCCCGTATAATTCACCCCTCCACTTT. The V call is TRBV7-2, the J call TRBJ1-6; unclear D gene. V was clipped by 3 bases and J by 4 bases, with 4 bases between them. Per the germline V gene, CDR1 is SGHTA and CDR2 is FQGNSA. CDR3 length: 13 amino acids.

The rearrangement joins TRBV11-2 to TRBJ1-4, with 7 bases that match TRBD1. V gave up 0 bases and J gave up 8 bases; unmatched junction bases: 6. Looked up from germline, CDR1 is SGHAT and CDR2 is FQNNGV. CDR3 length equals 15 residues. The CDR3 region has the DNA TGTGCCAGCAGCTTAGAGAGGGGGCGGGCCGAAAAACTGTTTTTT. Translating gives CASSLERGRAEKLFF.

The chain is built from TRBV7-8 and TRBJ2-6; the D gene is possibly TRBD1 (6 bases). This CDR3 has 16 amino acids. With 5 bases removed from V and 0 bases from J, the gap between germline ends came to 11 bases. The germline V gene has CDR1 SGHVS and CDR2 FQNEAQ. The CDR3 reads CASSLRTASGANVLTF. The CDR3, as DNA: TGTGCCAGCAGCCTGAGGACAGCCTCTGGGGCCAACGTCCTGACTTTC. The complete variable domain, with remaining parts taken from reference TRBV7-8 and TRBJ2-6, reads GAGVSQSPRYKVAKRGQDVALRCDPISGHVSLFWYQQALGQGPEFLTYFQNEAQLDKSGLPSDRFFAERPEGSVSTLKIQRTQQEDSAVYLCASSLRTASGANVLTFGAGSRLTVL.

The genes are TRBV28 and TRBJ1-1, with D unclear. V dropped 0 bases and J dropped 3 bases, with 8 bases sitting between them. The CDR3 consists of 14 residues. Looked up from germline, CDR1 is MDHEN and CDR2 is SYDVKM. The CDR3 DNA reads TGTGCCAGCAGTTTATGGGTTAGTGACACTGAAGCTTTCTTT. It encodes CASSLWVSDTEAFF.

This clonotype occurred many times. The gene calls are TRBV7-8 and TRBJ2-5; 12 bases agree with TRBD2. Unmatched junction bases numbered 6, after V lost 5 bases and J lost 2 bases. CDR3 length: 16 amino acids. Per the germline V gene, CDR1 is SGHVS and CDR2 is FQNEAQ. CDR3 DNA sequence: TGTGCCAGCAGCGCGCTAGCGGGAGGGGTTCAAGAGACCCAGTACTTC. Residues: CASSALAGGVQETQYF.

This clonotype was recorded a few times. The chain joins TRBV27 to TRBJ2-7; 7 bases line up with TRBD2. The CDR3 covers 15 residues. Losses at the gene ends were 2 bases for V and 3 bases for J; bases not matched to a gene: 7. Germline V gives CDR1 MNHEY, CDR2 SMNVEV (reference sequence). This CDR3 reads CASSLVASGFYEQYF. CDR3 DNA sequence: TGTGCCAGCAGTTTAGTGGCTAGCGGATTCTACGAGCAGTACTTC.

There are a few counts of this clonotype. The chain joins TRBV10-3 to TRBJ2-1, with TRBD2 matching 7 bases. Germline V gene sequence: CDR1 ENHRY, CDR2 SYGVKD. The V and J ends lost 6 bases and 0 bases, in that order; junction bases with no gene match: 2. The CDR3 runs 14 residues. CDR3 DNA: TGTGCCATCAGGGGCGGGGGCTCCTACAATGAGCAGTTCTTC. As protein: CAIRGGGSYNEQFF.

V usage is TRBV10-3 and J usage is TRBJ2-7, with TRBD2 as a possible D gene (6 bases). The length of the CDR3 is 15 residues. Germline CDR1 reads ENHRY; CDR2 reads SYGVKD. V shed 0 bases and J shed 3 bases, with 12 bases lying between them. The CDR3, as DNA: TGTGCCATCAGTGAGTCGGGCGGGGCTTTCTACGAGCAGTACTTC. Protein product: CAISESGGAFYEQYF.

The chain employs TRBV6-2 or TRBV6-3 and TRBJ1-1; the D is unclear. V lost 6 bases to trimming and J lost 7 bases, with 9 bases between them. The CDR3 consists of 11 residues. Germline CDR1 reads MNHEY; CDR2 reads SVGEGT. CDR3 DNA: TGTGCCAGCAGGGACCGCCATGAAGCTTTCTTT. Amino acid sequence: CASRDRHEAFF.

The sample holds a few counts of this clonotype. The V and J genes are TRBV20-1 and TRBJ2-2; TRBD2 aligns across 9 bases. J was trimmed by 6 bases and V by 0 bases; bases with no gene match: 8. CDR1 is DFQATT and CDR2 is SNEGSKA in the germline V gene (reference sequence). There are 16 residues in the CDR3. The CDR3 is CSARDRGGRDAGELFF. CDR3 bases: TGCAGTGCTAGAGATCGTGGCGGGAGGGATGCCGGGGAGCTGTTTTTT.

This clonotype ranks as medium-sized (0.01 to 0.1%). This sequence joins TRBV27 and TRBJ2-7, with D possibly being TRBD1 or TRBD2 (6 bases each). V lost 5 bases and J 5 bases, leaving 16 bases between the germline ends. Germline V gives CDR1 MNHEY, CDR2 SMNVEV (reference sequence). The CDR3 loop spans 14 amino acids. CDR3 region: CASSLGGGSDEQYF. In nucleotides, the CDR3 is TGTGCCAGCAGTCTCGGAGGGGGGTCCGACGAGCAGTACTTC.

This clonotype was detected many times. The chain couples TRBV18 to TRBJ2-3; D gene uncertain. V was cut by 1 base and J by 2 bases, with 4 bases left in between. The CDR3 is made up of 13 amino acids. From germline, CDR1 is KGHSH and CDR2 LQKENI. The CDR3 DNA follows: TGTGCCAGCTCACCACGAACCACAGATACGCAGTATTTT. Protein product: CASSPRTTDTQYF.

The V gene is TRBV27, the J gene TRBJ2-5, with D uncertain. Per germline, CDR1 MNHEY and CDR2 SMNVEV (reference sequence). Trimming took off 5 bases at V and 5 bases at J, with 15 bases between the two ends. CDR3 length equals 14 residues. The CDR3 region has the DNA TGTGCCAGCAGTCGCACTCCAAGTTGGGAGACCCAGTACTTC. Translating it yields CASSRTPSWETQYF.

This clonotype was picked up many times. This chain connects TRBV4-1 to TRBJ1-2; D is unclear. There are 14 residues in the CDR3. The V gene lost 1 base and the J gene lost 3 bases, with 9 bases spanning the gap. Germline V gene sequence: CDR1 MGHRA, CDR2 YSYEKL. CDR3 bases: TGCGCCAGCAGCCAAGTCGGTCAGTACTATGGCTACACCTTC. Translated, it gives CASSQVGQYYGYTF.

This clonotype was found a few times. The chain has TRBV2 and TRBJ1-6; 7 positions agree with TRBD1. V lost 5 bases, J lost 3 bases, and 4 bases stayed unmatched. CDR1 and CDR2 (germline): SNHLY, FYNNEI. CDR3 length: 15 residues. Here the CDR3 DNA reads TGTGCCAGCAGTACTCGGGACAGCTATAATTCACCCCTCCACTTT. Its protein is CASSTRDSYNSPLHF.

CDR3 in amino acids: CASSQAYRGPSTDTQYF. In DNA, the CDR3 is TGTGCCAGCAGCCAAGCCTACAGGGGTCCCAGCACAGATACGCAGTATTTT. This chain uses TRBV28 with TRBJ2-3, with 7 bases identical to TRBD1. Germline V CDR1 and CDR2: MDHEN, SYDVKM. The CDR3 spans 17 residues. Trimming at V came to 6 bases and at J to 0 bases, leaving 12 bases not matched to a gene.

This clonotype has a count of ten or more. The chain combines TRBV7-9 with TRBJ2-1, with TRBD2 identical over 11 bases. The germline CDR1 and CDR2 sequences are SEHNR and FQNEAQ (reference sequence). V trimming: 4 bases; J trimming: 0 bases; junction bases outside the gene matches: 11. The CDR3 is made up of 19 amino acids. The CDR3, as DNA: TGTGCCAGCAGCTCGTCACTGACTAGCGGGACAAGCTCCTACAATGAGCAGTTCTTC. This translates into CASSSSLTSGTSSYNEQFF.

This chain uses TRBV12-3 or TRBV12-4 with TRBJ2-7; D could derive from TRBD1 or TRBD2 (5 bases each). V was trimmed by 6 bases and J by 0 bases, leaving 12 bases between them. The CDR3 length is 14 residues. CDR3 bases: TGTGCCAGCAGCTTCCGAGGGGCCTCCTACGAGCAGTACTTC. This encodes CASSFRGASYEQYF.

Only a few counts were recorded for this clonotype. J is TRBJ1-1 and V is TRBV18; D uncertain. CDR3 length equals 15 residues. CDR1 and CDR2 from the germline V gene are KGHSH and LQKENI. V dropped 2 bases and J dropped 2 bases, with 12 bases sitting between them. The CDR3 bases are TGTGCCAGCTCACCAGGAGGGTCTCCTAACACTGAAGCTTTCTTT. Translated: CASSPGGSPNTEAFF.

This clonotype was counted between two and nine times. The CDR3 nucleotides are TGTGCCAGCAGCTTAGGGGGCAAAAACATTCAGTACTTC. This codes for CASSLGGKNIQYF. The rearrangement uses TRBV11-1 and TRBJ2-4; D gene unclear. Germline CDR1 and CDR2: SGHAT and FQDESV (reference sequence). The CDR3 contains 13 residues. Trimming removed 1 base from V and 3 bases from J, with 4 bases in between.

There are many counts of this clonotype. The CDR3 protein is CASSIDPGTDTQYF. CDR3 bases: TGTGCCAGTAGTATAGATCCGGGCACAGATACGCAGTATTTT. The J gene is TRBJ2-3, the V gene TRBV19; no clear D gene. V was pared by 0 bases and J by 1 base, with 5 bases between. The CDR3 has 14 residues. The germline CDR1 and CDR2 sequences are LNHDA and SQIVND (reference sequence).

In this sample, this clonotype turned up a few times. This chain links TRBV3-1 with TRBJ2-3; D might be TRBD2 (6 bases). The CDR3 spans 12 residues. Per the germline V gene, CDR1 is LGHDT and CDR2 is YNNKEL (reference sequence). V lost 0 bases to trimming and J lost 15 bases, with 13 bases between them. CDR3 in amino acids: CASSQDSEGRYF. The CDR3 coding sequence is TGTGCCAGCAGCCAAGACTCGGAGGGGAGATATTTT.

This clonotype was seen many times. The rearrangement links TRBV5-1 to TRBJ2-7; 9 bases match TRBD1. The CDR3 sequence is 16 residues long. Germline CDR1 is SGHRS and CDR2 is YFSETQ. The junction had 10 bases not matched to a gene; V was cut back by 0 bases and J by 6 bases. CDR3 in DNA: TGCGCCAGCAGCTTGGCTACCGGGACAGGGTCGTCCGAGCAGTACTTC. Encoded protein: CASSLATGTGSSEQYF.

This clonotype appeared a few times. The V call is TRBV20-1, the J call TRBJ1-1, with D hard to call. The V end lost 1 base, the J end lost 0 bases, and 6 bases lay between the germline ends. CDR3 size: 13 residues. In germline, CDR1 is DFQATT, CDR2 SNEGSKA (reference sequence). As DNA, the CDR3 is TGCAGTGCTAGAGCAGATATGAACACTGAAGCTTTCTTT. Translation: CSARADMNTEAFF.

This clonotype was recorded at least ten times. The V call is TRBV5-5, the J call TRBJ1-5, with D possibly TRBD1 on 6 matching bases. This CDR3 comprises 15 residues. Per germline, CDR1 SGHKS and CDR2 YYEKEE (reference sequence). With 4 bases removed from V and 0 bases from J, the gap between germline ends came to 11 bases. The chain's CDR3 is CASSLADSSNQPQHF. Written as DNA, the CDR3 is TGTGCCAGCAGCCTGGCGGACAGTAGCAATCAGCCCCAGCATTTT.

This clonotype was counted at least ten times. The rearrangement uses TRBV29-1 and TRBJ2-1; perhaps TRBD2 as D (6 bases). This CDR3 comprises 12 residues. V lost 6 bases to trimming and J lost 12 bases, with 18 bases between them. Germline loops: CDR1 SQVTM, CDR2 ANQGSEA. The CDR3 is CSVSGLLRGQFF. CDR3 DNA sequence: TGCAGCGTGTCGGGACTCCTTAGGGGGCAGTTCTTC.